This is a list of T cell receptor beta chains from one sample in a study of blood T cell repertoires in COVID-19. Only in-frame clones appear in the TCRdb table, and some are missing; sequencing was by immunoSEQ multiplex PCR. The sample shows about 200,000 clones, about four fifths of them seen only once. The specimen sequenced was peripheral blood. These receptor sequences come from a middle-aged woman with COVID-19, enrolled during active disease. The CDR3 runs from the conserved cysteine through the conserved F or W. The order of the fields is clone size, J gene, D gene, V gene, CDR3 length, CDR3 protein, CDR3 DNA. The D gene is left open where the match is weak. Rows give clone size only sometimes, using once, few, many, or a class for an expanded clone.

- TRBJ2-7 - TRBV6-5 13 CASNPGDTYEQYF TGTGCCAGCAACCCAGGGGACACCTACGAGCAGTACTTC
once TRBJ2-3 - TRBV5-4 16 CASSLVRGLITDTQYF TGTGCCAGCAGCTTGGTTCGGGGTCTCATCACAGATACGCAGTATTTT
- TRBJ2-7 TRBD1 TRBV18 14 CASSPVGTAYEQYF TGTGCCAGCTCACCAGTCGGGACAGCCTACGAGCAGTACTTC
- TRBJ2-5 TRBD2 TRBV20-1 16 CSASWPSGGLGETQYF TGCAGTGCTAGTTGGCCTAGCGGGGGCCTTGGGGAGACCCAGTACTTC
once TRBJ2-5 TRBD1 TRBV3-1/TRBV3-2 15 CASSRETGIQETQYF TGTGCCAGCAGCCGAGAGACAGGGATACAAGAGACCCAGTACTTC
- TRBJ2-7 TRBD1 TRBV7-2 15 CASSSTGTGWYEQYF TGTGCCAGCAGCTCTACCGGGACAGGGTGGTACGAGCAGTACTTC
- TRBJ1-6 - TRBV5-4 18 CASSLPGGGGSINSPLHF TGTGCCAGCAGCTTGCCAGGTGGCGGGGGTTCCATCAATTCACCCCTCCACTTT
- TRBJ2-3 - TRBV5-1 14 CASSLERRTDTQYF TGCGCCAGCAGCTTGGAGCGGCGCACAGATACGCAGTATTTT
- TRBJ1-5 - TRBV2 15 CASRARFLSNQPQHF TGTGCCAGCAGGGCCAGGTTTCTTAGCAATCAGCCCCAGCATTTT
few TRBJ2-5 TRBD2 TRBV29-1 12 CSAQREGETQYF TGCAGCGCCCAGCGGGAGGGGGAGACCCAGTACTTC
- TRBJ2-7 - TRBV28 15 CASSFKGRGPYEQYF TGTGCCAGCAGTTTTAAGGGCAGGGGCCCTTACGAGCAGTACTTC
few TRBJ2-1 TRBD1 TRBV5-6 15 CASSFVGTGVNEQFF TGTGCCAGCAGCTTCGTGGGGACAGGGGTCAATGAGCAGTTCTTC
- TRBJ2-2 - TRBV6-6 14 CASRRGQNTGELFF TGTGCCAGCAGACGAGGACAGAACACCGGGGAGCTGTTTTTT
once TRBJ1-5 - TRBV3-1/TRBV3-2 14 CASSQEGQNQPQHF TGTGCCAGCAGCCAGGAAGGACAAAATCAGCCCCAGCATTTT
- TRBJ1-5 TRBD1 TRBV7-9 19 CASSLASGESRGQSQPQHF TGTGCCAGCAGCTTAGCATCTGGAGAATCCAGGGGGCAAAGTCAGCCCCAGCATTTT
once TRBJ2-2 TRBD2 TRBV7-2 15 CASSLVPGLAGELFF TGTGCCAGCAGCTTAGTGCCGGGACTAGCCGGGGAGCTGTTTTTT
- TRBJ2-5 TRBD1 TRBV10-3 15 CAISEQTGAQETQYF TGTGCCATCAGTGAGCAGACAGGGGCCCAAGAGACCCAGTACTTC
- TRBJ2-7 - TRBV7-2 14 CASTDSRSSYEQYF TGTGCCAGCACCGACAGTAGGAGCTCCTACGAGCAGTACTTC